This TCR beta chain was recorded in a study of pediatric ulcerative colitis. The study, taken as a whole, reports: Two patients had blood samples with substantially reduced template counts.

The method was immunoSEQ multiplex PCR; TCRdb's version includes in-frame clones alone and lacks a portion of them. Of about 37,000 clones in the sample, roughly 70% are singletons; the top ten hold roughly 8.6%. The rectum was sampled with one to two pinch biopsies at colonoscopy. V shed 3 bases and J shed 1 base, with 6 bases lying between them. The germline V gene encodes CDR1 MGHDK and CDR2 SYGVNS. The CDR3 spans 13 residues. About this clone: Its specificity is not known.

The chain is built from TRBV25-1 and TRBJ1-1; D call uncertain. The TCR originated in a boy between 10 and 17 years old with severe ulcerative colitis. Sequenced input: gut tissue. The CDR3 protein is CASSDLWNTEAFF. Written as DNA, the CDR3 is TGTGCCAGCAGTGACCTTTGGAACACTGAAGCTTTCTTT.